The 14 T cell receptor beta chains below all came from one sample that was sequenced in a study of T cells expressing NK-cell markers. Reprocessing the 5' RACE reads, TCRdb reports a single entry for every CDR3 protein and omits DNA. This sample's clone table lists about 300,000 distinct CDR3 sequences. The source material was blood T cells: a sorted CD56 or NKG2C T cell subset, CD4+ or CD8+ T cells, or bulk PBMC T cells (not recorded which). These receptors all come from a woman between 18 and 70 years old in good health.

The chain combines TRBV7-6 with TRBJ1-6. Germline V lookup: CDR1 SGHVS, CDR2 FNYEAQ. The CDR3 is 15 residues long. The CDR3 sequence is CASSAGLSMVSPLHF.

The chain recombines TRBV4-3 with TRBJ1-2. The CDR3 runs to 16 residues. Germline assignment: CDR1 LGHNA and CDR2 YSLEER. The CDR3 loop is CASSQDGGQFNYGYTF.

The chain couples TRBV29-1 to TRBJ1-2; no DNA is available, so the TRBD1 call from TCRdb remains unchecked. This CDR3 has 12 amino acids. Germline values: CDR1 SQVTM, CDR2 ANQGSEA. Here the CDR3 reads CSVQTGNYGYTF.

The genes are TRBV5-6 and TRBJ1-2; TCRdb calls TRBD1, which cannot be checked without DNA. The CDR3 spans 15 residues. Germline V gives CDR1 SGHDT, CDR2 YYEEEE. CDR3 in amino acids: CASRLDRSWLRGYTF. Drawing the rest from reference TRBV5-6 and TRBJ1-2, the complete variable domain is DAGVTQSPTHLIKTRGQQVTLRCSPKSGHDTVSWYQQALGQGPQFIFQYYEEEERQRGNFPDRFSGHQFPNYSSELNVNALLLGDSALYLCASRLDRSWLRGYTFGSGTRLTVV.

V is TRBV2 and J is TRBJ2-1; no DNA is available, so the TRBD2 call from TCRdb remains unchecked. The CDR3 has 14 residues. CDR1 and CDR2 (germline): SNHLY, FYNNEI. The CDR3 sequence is CASNSGRAYNEQFF.

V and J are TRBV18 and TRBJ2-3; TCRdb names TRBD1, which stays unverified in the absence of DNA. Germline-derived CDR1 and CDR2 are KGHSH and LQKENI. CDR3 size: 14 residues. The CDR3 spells CASSGIRGPDTQYF.

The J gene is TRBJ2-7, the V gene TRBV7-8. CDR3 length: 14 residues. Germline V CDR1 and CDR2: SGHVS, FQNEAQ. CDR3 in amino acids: CASSPSETKYEQDF.

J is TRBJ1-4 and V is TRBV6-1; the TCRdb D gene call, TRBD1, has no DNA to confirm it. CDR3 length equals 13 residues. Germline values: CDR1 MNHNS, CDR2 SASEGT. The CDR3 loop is CASGLTGGEKLFF.

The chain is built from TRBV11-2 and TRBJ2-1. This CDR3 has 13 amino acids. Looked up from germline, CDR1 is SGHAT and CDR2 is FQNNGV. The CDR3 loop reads CASSPRLVNEQFF.

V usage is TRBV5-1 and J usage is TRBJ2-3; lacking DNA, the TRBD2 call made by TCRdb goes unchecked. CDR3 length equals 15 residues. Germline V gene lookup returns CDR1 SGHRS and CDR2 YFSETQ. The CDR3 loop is CASRAGYTSTDTQYF.

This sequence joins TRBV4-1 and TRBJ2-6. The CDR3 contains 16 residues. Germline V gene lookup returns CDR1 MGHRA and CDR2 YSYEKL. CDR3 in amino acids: CASSQDPGAGANVLTF.

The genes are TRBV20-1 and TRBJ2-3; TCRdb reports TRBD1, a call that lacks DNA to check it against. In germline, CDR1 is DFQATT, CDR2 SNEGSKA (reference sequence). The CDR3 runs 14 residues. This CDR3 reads CSARRTAYTDTQYF.

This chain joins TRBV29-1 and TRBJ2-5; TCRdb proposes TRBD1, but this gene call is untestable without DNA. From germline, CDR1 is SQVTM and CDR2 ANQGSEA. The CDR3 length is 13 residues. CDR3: CSVVRIGTETQYF.

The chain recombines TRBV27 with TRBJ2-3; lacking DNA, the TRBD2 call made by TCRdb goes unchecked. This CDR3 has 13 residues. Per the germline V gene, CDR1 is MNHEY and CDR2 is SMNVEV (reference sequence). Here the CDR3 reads CASSWGDTDTQYF.